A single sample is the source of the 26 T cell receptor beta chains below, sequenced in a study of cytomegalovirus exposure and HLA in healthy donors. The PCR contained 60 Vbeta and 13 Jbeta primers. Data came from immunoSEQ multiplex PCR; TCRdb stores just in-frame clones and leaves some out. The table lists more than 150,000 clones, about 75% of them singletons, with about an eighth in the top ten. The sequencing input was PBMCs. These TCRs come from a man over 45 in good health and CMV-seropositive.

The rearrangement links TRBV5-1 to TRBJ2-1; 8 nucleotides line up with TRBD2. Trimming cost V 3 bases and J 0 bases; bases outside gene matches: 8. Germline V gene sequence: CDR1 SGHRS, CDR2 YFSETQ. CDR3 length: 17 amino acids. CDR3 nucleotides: TGCGCCAGCAGCTCCGGGGGGGAGAGCTCCTCCTACAATGAGCAGTTCTTC. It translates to CASSSGGESSSYNEQFF.

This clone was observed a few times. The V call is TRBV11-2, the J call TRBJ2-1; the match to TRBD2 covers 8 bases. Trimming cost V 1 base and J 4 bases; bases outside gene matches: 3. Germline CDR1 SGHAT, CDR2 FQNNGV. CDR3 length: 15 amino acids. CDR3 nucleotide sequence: TGTGCCAGCAGCTTAGCGGGGGGGCAATACAATGAGCAGTTCTTC. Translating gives CASSLAGGQYNEQFF.

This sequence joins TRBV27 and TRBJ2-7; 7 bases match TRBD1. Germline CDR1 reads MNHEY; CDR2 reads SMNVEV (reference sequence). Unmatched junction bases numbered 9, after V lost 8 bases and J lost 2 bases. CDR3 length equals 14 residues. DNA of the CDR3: TGTGCCAGCGGAACTAGACAGGGTACCTACGAGCAGTACTTC. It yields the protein CASGTRQGTYEQYF.

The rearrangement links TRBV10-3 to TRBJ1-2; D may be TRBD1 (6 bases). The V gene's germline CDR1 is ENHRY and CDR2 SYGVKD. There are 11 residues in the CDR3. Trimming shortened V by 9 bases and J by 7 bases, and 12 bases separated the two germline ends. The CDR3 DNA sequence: TGTGCCATACTGGGGGCGTTTGGCTACACCTTC. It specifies CAILGAFGYTF.

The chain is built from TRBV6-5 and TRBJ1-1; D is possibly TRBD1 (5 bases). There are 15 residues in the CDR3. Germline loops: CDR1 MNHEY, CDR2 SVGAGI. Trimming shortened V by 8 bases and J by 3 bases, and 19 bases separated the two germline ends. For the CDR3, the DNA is TGTGCCAGCGGGGAGGGGCCGAGACGGGACACTGAAGCTTTCTTT. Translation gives CASGEGPRRDTEAFF.

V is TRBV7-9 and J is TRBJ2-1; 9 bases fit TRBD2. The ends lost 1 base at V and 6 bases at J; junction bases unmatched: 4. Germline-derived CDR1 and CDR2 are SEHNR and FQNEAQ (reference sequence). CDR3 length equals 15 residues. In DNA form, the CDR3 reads TGTGCCAGCAGCTTAGGCGGGGGGGCTCTCAATGAGCAGTTCTTC. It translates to CASSLGGGALNEQFF. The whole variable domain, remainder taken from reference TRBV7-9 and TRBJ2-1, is DTGVSQNPRHKITKRGQNVTFRCDPISEHNRLYWYRQTLGQGPEFLTYFQNEAQLEKSRLLSDRFSAERPKGSFSTLEIQRTEQGDSAMYLCASSLGGGALNEQFFGPGTRLTVL.

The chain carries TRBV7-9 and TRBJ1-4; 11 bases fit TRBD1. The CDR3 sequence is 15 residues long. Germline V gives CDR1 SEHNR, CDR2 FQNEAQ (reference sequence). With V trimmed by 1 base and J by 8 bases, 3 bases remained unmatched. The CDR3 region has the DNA TGTGCCAGCAGCTTAGGGACAGGGGGCAAAGAAAAACTGTTTTTT. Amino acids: CASSLGTGGKEKLFF. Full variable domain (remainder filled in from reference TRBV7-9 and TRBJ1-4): DTGVSQNPRHKITKRGQNVTFRCDPISEHNRLYWYRQTLGQGPEFLTYFQNEAQLEKSRLLSDRFSAERPKGSFSTLEIQRTEQGDSAMYLCASSLGTGGKEKLFFGSGTQLSVL.

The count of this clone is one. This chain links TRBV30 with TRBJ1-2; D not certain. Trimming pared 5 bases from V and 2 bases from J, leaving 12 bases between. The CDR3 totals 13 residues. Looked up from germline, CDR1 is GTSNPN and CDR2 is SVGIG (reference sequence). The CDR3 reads CAWGPGGNYGYTF. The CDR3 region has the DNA TGTGCCTGGGGCCCCGGAGGAAACTATGGCTACACCTTC.

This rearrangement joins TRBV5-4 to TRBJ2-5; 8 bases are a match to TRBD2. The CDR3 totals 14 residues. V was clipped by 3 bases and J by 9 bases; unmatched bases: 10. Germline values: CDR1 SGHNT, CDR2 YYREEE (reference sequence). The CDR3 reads CASSSRLAREAQYF. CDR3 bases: TGTGCCAGCAGCTCCCGACTAGCGCGTGAGGCCCAGTACTTC.

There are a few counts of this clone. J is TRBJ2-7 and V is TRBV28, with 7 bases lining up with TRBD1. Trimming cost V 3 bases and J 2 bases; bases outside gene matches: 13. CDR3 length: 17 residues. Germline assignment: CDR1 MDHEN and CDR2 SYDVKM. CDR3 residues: CASSFSLKGALTYEQYF. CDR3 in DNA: TGTGCCAGCAGTTTCTCTCTGAAGGGGGCCCTAACCTACGAGCAGTACTTC. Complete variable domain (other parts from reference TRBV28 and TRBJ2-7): DVKVTQSSRYLVKRTGEKVFLECVQDMDHENMFWYRQDPGLGLRLIYFSYDVKMKEKGDIPEGYSVSREKKERFSLILESASTNQTSMYLCASSFSLKGALTYEQYFGPGTRLTVT.

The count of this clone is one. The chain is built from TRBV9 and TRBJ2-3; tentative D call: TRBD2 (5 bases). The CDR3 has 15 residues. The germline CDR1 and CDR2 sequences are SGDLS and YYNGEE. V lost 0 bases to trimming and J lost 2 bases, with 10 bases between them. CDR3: CASSVGGINTDTQYF. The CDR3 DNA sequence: TGTGCCAGCAGCGTAGGAGGGATTAACACAGATACGCAGTATTTT.

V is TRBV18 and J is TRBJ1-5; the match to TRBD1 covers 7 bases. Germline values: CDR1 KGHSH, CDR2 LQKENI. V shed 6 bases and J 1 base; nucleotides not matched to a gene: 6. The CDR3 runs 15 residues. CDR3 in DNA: TGTGCCAGCTCCGGAGACAGGGCGAGCAATCAGCCCCAGCATTTT. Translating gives CASSGDRASNQPQHF.

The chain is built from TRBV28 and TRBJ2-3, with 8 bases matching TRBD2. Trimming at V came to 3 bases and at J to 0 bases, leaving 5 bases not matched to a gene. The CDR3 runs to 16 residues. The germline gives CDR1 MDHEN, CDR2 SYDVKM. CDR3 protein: CASSLGLVTSTDTQYF. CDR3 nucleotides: TGTGCCAGCAGTTTGGGACTAGTAACTAGCACAGATACGCAGTATTTT.

The CDR3: CASSPGLGTDTQYF. The CDR3 DNA reads TGTGCCAGCAGCCCGGGATTGGGCACAGATACGCAGTATTTT. V and J are TRBV7-9 and TRBJ2-3; possible D gene TRBD2, 5 bases. The CDR3 loop spans 14 amino acids. CDR1 SEHNR and CDR2 FQNEAQ come from the germline V gene (reference sequence). Trimming pared 5 bases from V and 1 base from J, leaving 10 bases between.

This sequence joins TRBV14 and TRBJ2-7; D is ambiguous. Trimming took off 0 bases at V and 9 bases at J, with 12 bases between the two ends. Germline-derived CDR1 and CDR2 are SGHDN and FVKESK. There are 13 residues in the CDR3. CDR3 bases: TGTGCCAGCAGCCAAGATTCCGCGGTTGCGCAGTACTTC. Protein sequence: CASSQDSAVAQYF.

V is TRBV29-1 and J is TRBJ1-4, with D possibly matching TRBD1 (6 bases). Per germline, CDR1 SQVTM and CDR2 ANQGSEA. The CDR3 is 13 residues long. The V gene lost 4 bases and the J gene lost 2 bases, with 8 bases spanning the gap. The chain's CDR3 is CSVAGATNEKLFF. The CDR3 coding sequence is TGCAGCGTTGCAGGGGCCACTAATGAAAAACTGTTTTTT.

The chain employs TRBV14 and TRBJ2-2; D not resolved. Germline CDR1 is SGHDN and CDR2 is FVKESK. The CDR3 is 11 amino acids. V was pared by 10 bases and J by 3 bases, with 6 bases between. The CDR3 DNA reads TGTGCCAAGAGGTACACCGGGGAGCTGTTTTTT. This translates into CAKRYTGELFF.

The DNA for the CDR3 is TGTGCCAGCAGTCTAGGCGGGACAGGGGGATTTGGCTACACCTTC. It yields the protein CASSLGGTGGFGYTF. This rearrangement joins TRBV25-1 to TRBJ1-2, with 11 bases matching TRBD1. Germline values: CDR1 MGHDK, CDR2 SYGVNS. V was clipped by 5 bases and J by 7 bases; unmatched bases: 9. This CDR3 has 15 amino acids.

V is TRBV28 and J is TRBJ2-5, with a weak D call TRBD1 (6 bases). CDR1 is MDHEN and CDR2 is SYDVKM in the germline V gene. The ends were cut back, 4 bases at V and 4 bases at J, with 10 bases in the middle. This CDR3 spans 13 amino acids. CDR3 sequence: CASSWPGVETQYF. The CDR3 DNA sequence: TGTGCCAGCAGTTGGCCAGGGGTAGAGACCCAGTACTTC.

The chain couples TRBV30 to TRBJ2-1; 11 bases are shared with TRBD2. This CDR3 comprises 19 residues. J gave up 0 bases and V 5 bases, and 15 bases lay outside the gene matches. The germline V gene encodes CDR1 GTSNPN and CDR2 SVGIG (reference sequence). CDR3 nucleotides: TGTGCCTGGTGTGAGGAGCCTAAACTAGCGGGGGCCTCCTACAATGAGCAGTTCTTC. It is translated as CAWCEEPKLAGASYNEQFF.

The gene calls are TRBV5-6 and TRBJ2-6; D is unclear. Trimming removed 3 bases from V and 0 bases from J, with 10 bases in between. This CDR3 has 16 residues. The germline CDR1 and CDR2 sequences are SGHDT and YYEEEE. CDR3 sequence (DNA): TGTGCCAGCAGCTCCTCGGTCTACTCTGGGGCCAACGTCCTGACTTTC. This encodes CASSSSVYSGANVLTF.

This chain's CDR3 is CAINPGSRTGELFF. The CDR3 DNA sequence: TGTGCCATCAACCCGGGTTCTAGGACCGGGGAGCTGTTTTTT. This chain uses TRBV10-3 with TRBJ2-2; no reliable D call. The CDR3 is 14 residues long. V was cut by 7 bases and J by 5 bases, with 14 bases left in between. CDR1 and CDR2 from the germline V gene are ENHRY and SYGVKD.

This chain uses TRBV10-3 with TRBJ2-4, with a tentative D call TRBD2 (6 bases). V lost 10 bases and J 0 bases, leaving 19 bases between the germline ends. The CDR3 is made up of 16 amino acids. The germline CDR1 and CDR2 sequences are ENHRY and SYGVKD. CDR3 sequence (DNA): TGTGCCACCAGGGTTCGAGCGGGCCTAGCCAAAAACATTCAGTACTTC. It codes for CATRVRAGLAKNIQYF.

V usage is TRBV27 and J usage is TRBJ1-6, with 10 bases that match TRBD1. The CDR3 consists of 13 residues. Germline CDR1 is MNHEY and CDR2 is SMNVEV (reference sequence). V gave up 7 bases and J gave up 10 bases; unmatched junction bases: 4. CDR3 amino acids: CASTDRGRSPLHF. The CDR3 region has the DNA TGTGCCAGCACCGACAGGGGGCGGTCACCCCTCCACTTT.

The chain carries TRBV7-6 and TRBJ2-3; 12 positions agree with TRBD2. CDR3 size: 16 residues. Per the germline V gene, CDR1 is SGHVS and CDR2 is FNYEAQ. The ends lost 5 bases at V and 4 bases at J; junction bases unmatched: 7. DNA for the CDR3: TGTGCCAGCAGCCCCCGACTAGCGGGGGTATCAGATACGCAGTATTTT. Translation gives CASSPRLAGVSDTQYF.

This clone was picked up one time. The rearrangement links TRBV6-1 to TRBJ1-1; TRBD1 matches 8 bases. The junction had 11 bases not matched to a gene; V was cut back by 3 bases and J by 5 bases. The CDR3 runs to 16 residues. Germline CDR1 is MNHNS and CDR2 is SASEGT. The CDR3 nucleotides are TGTGCCAGCAGTGATCGGCAGGGGGCGGGTCGTACTGAAGCTTTCTTT. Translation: CASSDRQGAGRTEAFF.